The 26 T cell receptor beta chains below all came from one sample that was sequenced in a study of blood T cell repertoires in COVID-19. The assay was immunoSEQ multiplex PCR, and TCRdb's table has in-frame clones only and misses some. The repertoire holds 200,000 or so clones, with roughly 90% as singletons. The material sequenced was PBMCs or T cells enriched from blood (not recorded which). These receptor sequences come from a middle-aged woman with acute COVID-19.

The CDR3 bases are TGTGCCACCAGCAGAGCTAGCGGGGGGGCCAATGAGCAGTTCTTC. Encoded protein: CATSRASGGANEQFF. J is TRBJ2-1 and V is TRBV15; 12 positions agree with TRBD2. From germline, CDR1 is LNHNV and CDR2 YYDKDF (reference sequence). The CDR3 runs to 15 residues. V shed 1 base, J shed 6 bases, and the junction held 1 base outside the gene matches.

This chain joins TRBV15 and TRBJ1-1, with D hard to call. The CDR3 contains 15 residues. Trimming pared 0 bases from V and 2 bases from J, leaving 10 bases between. Germline CDR1 LNHNV, CDR2 YYDKDF (reference sequence). CDR3 in amino acids: CATSRDAAGNTEAFF. In DNA form, the CDR3 reads TGTGCCACCAGCAGAGATGCGGCCGGAAACACTGAAGCTTTCTTT. The full variable domain, in which reference TRBV15 and TRBJ1-1 provide the parts outside the CDR3, is DAMVIQNPRYQVTQFGKPVTLSCSQTLNHNVMYWYQQKSSQAPKLLFHYYDKDFNNEADTPDNFQSRRPNTSFCFLDIRSPGLGDTAMYLCATSRDAAGNTEAFFGQGTRLTVV.

This clone was counted a single time. The chain joins TRBV29-1 to TRBJ1-3, with TRBD1 matching 7 bases. The CDR3 extends over 15 amino acids. Germline V gives CDR1 SQVTM, CDR2 ANQGSEA. Germline trimming cut 4 bases from V and 0 bases from J; bases unmatched to any gene: 6. The CDR3 loop reads CSVAATGRSGNTIYF. DNA of the CDR3: TGCAGCGTTGCCGCGACAGGGCGCTCTGGAAACACCATATATTTT.

The rearrangement uses TRBV10-1 and TRBJ1-4; the D is unclear. CDR1 and CDR2 (germline): WNHNN, SYGVQD (reference sequence). Trimming took 7 bases from V and 0 from J, leaving 9 bases between them. CDR3 length: 14 amino acids. The CDR3 region has the DNA TGCGCCAGCACATCGCGGACAACTAATGAAAAACTGTTTTTT. It translates to CASTSRTTNEKLFF.

The V and J genes are TRBV9 and TRBJ2-1; 7 positions agree with TRBD2. The CDR3 totals 15 residues. The ends lost 0 bases at V and 2 bases at J; junction bases unmatched: 2. Germline values: CDR1 SGDLS, CDR2 YYNGEE. Here the CDR3 reads CASSVASGTYNEQFF. CDR3 DNA: TGTGCCAGCAGCGTAGCTAGCGGAACCTACAATGAGCAGTTCTTC.

This sequence joins TRBV5-1 and TRBJ2-7; D is perhaps TRBD1 (6 bases). The ends were cut back, 1 base at V and 5 bases at J, with 16 bases in the middle. From germline, CDR1 is SGHRS and CDR2 YFSETQ. This CDR3 has 15 residues. Written as DNA, the CDR3 is TGCGCCAGCAGCTTGTTATCGCAGGGGATCCACGAGCAGTACTTC. It yields the protein CASSLLSQGIHEQYF.

This clone was detected only once. V is TRBV18 and J is TRBJ2-7; possible D gene TRBD1, 5 bases. Germline V lookup: CDR1 KGHSH, CDR2 LQKENI. The length of the CDR3 is 14 residues. With 4 bases removed from V and 5 bases from J, the gap between germline ends came to 15 bases. The CDR3 region has the DNA TGTGCCAGCTCACTTCAAGCTCAGGGAAACGAGCAGTACTTC. Translating it yields CASSLQAQGNEQYF.

V gene TRBV5-1 combines with J gene TRBJ1-4; 10 bases are a match to TRBD1. V lost 4 bases to trimming and J lost 10 bases; unmatched junction nucleotides: 7. CDR1 SGHRS and CDR2 YFSETQ come from the germline V gene. CDR3 length: 14 amino acids. The CDR3, as DNA: TGCGCCAGCAGCCAAGACAGGGGGCGAGGAAAACTGTTTTTT. This translates into CASSQDRGRGKLFF.

The rearrangement joins TRBV2 to TRBJ1-2; perhaps TRBD1 as D (6 bases). CDR1 and CDR2 from the germline V gene are SNHLY and FYNNEI. The CDR3 totals 13 residues. The ends were cut back, 5 bases at V and 7 bases at J, with 14 bases in the middle. CDR3 DNA sequence: TGTGCCAGCAGTACCAGGGTAGGGGGTGGCTACACCTTC. It yields the protein CASSTRVGGGYTF.

The rearrangement uses TRBV6-1 and TRBJ2-7; TRBD2 aligns across 12 bases. The length of the CDR3 is 17 residues. V lost 0 bases, J lost 3 bases, and 6 bases stayed unmatched. The germline V gene encodes CDR1 MNHNS and CDR2 SASEGT. Here the CDR3 reads CASSEARGLAGNYEQYV. In DNA form, the CDR3 reads TGTGCCAGCAGTGAAGCAAGAGGACTAGCGGGGAACTACGAGCAGTACGTC.

J is TRBJ1-2 and V is TRBV21-1; the D segment call TRBD1 is taken from the table without a DNA check. TRBV21-1 is a listed pseudogene. This CDR3 contains 15 residues. The CDR3 DNA reads TGTGCCAGCAGCAGACAGGGACAGCTCTACTATGGCTACACCTTC. The encoded protein is CASSRQGQLYYGYTF.

The V and J genes are TRBV30 and TRBJ2-2; 8 bases fit TRBD1. Germline V CDR1 and CDR2: GTSNPN, SVGIG (reference sequence). V shed 1 base, J shed 1 base, and the junction held 5 bases outside the gene matches. This CDR3 contains 16 residues. The DNA for the CDR3 is TGTGCCTGGAGTGGTGCCGGGACAGGGAACACCGGGGAGCTGTTTTTT. Residues: CAWSGAGTGNTGELFF.

The chain has TRBV7-2 and TRBJ2-1; D not resolved. From germline, CDR1 is SGHTA and CDR2 FQGNSA. V lost 5 bases and J lost 9, with 8 bases in between. CDR3 length: 11 residues. CDR3 protein: CASSPLVEQFF. The CDR3 DNA follows: TGTGCCAGCAGCCCCCTTGTTGAGCAGTTCTTC.

This chain links TRBV6-5 with TRBJ1-2, with D hard to call. The CDR3 totals 13 residues. V lost 0 bases, J lost 6 bases, and 8 bases lay in between. Germline V gene lookup returns CDR1 MNHEY and CDR2 SVGAGI. Here the CDR3 reads CASSYSFSNGYTF. As DNA, the CDR3 is TGTGCCAGCAGTTACTCCTTTAGTAATGGCTACACCTTC.

J is TRBJ1-6 and V is TRBV6-5; D is undetermined. Between the trimmed V and J ends, which lost 2 bases and 10 bases, there was a span of 12 bases. Germline assignment: CDR1 MNHEY and CDR2 SVGAGI. The CDR3 consists of 14 residues. The CDR3 coding sequence is TGTGCCAGCAGTTACGAACAGCCGAAGTCACCCCTCCACTTT. Its protein is CASSYEQPKSPLHF.

The CDR3 spells CASSAGQGANQPQHF. CDR3 DNA: TGTGCCAGCAGCGCCGGACAGGGGGCGAATCAGCCCCAGCATTTT. The chain employs TRBV9 and TRBJ1-5, with TRBD1 matching 11 bases. The germline V gene encodes CDR1 SGDLS and CDR2 YYNGEE. The V and J ends lost 3 bases and 4 bases, in that order; junction bases with no gene match: 3. CDR3 length: 15 residues.

V and J are TRBV6-4 and TRBJ1-1; D is unresolved. Trimming stripped 6 bases from V and 6 bases from J, with 14 bases between. The CDR3 totals 13 residues. The germline V gene has CDR1 MRHNA and CDR2 SNTAGT. The CDR3 DNA reads TGTGCCAGCAGGGGCGAAGGAGGGCCTGAAGCTTTCTTT. As protein: CASRGEGGPEAFF.

V gene TRBV11-2 combines with J gene TRBJ2-2; a possible D gene is TRBD1 (6 bases). CDR1 and CDR2 (germline): SGHAT, FQNNGV. Trimming removed 6 bases from V and 1 base from J, with 12 bases in between. The CDR3 totals 15 residues. The CDR3 loop reads CASRKPGENTGELFF. The CDR3 DNA follows: TGTGCCAGCAGGAAGCCAGGGGAGAACACCGGGGAGCTGTTTTTT.

This clone was seen only once. This rearrangement joins TRBV3-1 (or the pseudogene TRBV3-2) to TRBJ1-1; 8 nucleotides agree with TRBD1. Germline CDR1 and CDR2: LGHDT and YNNKEL (reference sequence). The CDR3 runs 15 residues. Trimming at V came to 4 bases and at J to 6 bases, leaving 10 bases not matched to a gene. CDR3 coding DNA: TGTGCCAGCAGCCCAGGACAGGGAGTATTGGCTGAAGCTTTCTTT. This codes for CASSPGQGVLAEAFF.

This clone was counted only a few times. The rearrangement joins TRBV5-1 to TRBJ2-1; 7 nucleotides agree with TRBD1. Per germline, CDR1 SGHRS and CDR2 YFSETQ. V lost 3 bases, J lost 8 bases, and 8 bases stayed unmatched. The CDR3 covers 14 residues. The DNA for the CDR3 is TGCGCCAGCAGCTCACAGACAGGGATGGATGAGCAGTTCTTC. As protein: CASSSQTGMDEQFF. Looking up the rest from reference TRBV5-1 and TRBJ2-1 gives the full variable domain: KAGVTQTPRYLIKTRGQQVTLSCSPISGHRSVSWYQQTPGQGLQFLFEYFSETQRNKGNFPGRFSGRQFSNSRSEMNVSTLELGDSALYLCASSSQTGMDEQFFGPGTRLTVL.

The chain combines TRBV6-5 with TRBJ1-2; a possible D gene is TRBD1 (5 bases). V was cut by 4 bases and J by 7 bases, with 19 bases left in between. The CDR3 contains 15 residues. The germline gives CDR1 MNHEY, CDR2 SVGAGI. The CDR3 bases are TGTGCCAGCAGTTCTCCGTCCCGGGGGGAGGGTGGCTACACCTTC. Translating gives CASSSPSRGEGGYTF.

This sequence joins TRBV5-1 and TRBJ2-3; 11 nucleotides agree with TRBD2. The length of the CDR3 is 16 residues. V gave up 0 bases and J gave up 3 bases; unmatched junction bases: 3. Germline loops: CDR1 SGHRS, CDR2 YFSETQ. CDR3 in amino acids: CASSLASSGGTDTQYF. The CDR3 coding sequence is TGCGCCAGCAGCTTGGCCTCTAGCGGGGGGACAGATACGCAGTATTTT.

The chain recombines TRBV4-1 with TRBJ1-6; possible D gene TRBD1, 6 bases. The V gene lost 0 bases and the J gene lost 13 bases, with 16 bases spanning the gap. Germline V gives CDR1 MGHRA, CDR2 YSYEKL. CDR3 length: 15 residues. CDR3 in DNA: TGCGCCAGCAGCCAAGAGAGGGGGTCAGGGCCCCCCCTCCACTTT. Amino acid sequence: CASSQERGSGPPLHF.

The chain carries TRBV5-5 and TRBJ1-2; the match to TRBD1 covers 7 bases. CDR1 is SGHKS and CDR2 is YYEKEE in the germline V gene (reference sequence). V lost 5 bases, J lost 8 bases, and 21 bases stayed unmatched. The CDR3 extends over 17 amino acids. The chain's CDR3 is CASRPGTASGRLGGYTF. The DNA of the CDR3 is TGTGCCAGCAGACCCGGGACAGCCAGCGGCCGGTTAGGCGGCTACACCTTC.

The chain carries TRBV5-1 and TRBJ2-3, with D possibly TRBD1 on 6 matching bases. The CDR3 runs 16 residues. Trimming left V 2 bases short and J 2 bases short, with 15 bases between. The germline V gene encodes CDR1 SGHRS and CDR2 YFSETQ. CDR3 DNA sequence: TGCGCCAGCAGCTTAGGGACAAGGAGAGACACAGATACGCAGTATTTT. It translates to CASSLGTRRDTDTQYF. The variable domain in full, with the rest retrieved from reference TRBV5-1 and TRBJ2-3, is KAGVTQTPRYLIKTRGQQVTLSCSPISGHRSVSWYQQTPGQGLQFLFEYFSETQRNKGNFPGRFSGRQFSNSRSEMNVSTLELGDSALYLCASSLGTRRDTDTQYFGPGTRLTVL.

The CDR3 sequence is CASSYNTKRGSTDTQYF. CDR3 sequence (DNA): TGTGCCAGCAGTTACAACACTAAGCGGGGCAGCACAGATACGCAGTATTTT. The chain is built from TRBV28 and TRBJ2-3; TRBD2 matches 7 bases. The CDR3 is 17 residues long. Germline CDR1 is MDHEN and CDR2 is SYDVKM. V lost 4 bases, J lost 0 bases, and 10 bases stayed unmatched.